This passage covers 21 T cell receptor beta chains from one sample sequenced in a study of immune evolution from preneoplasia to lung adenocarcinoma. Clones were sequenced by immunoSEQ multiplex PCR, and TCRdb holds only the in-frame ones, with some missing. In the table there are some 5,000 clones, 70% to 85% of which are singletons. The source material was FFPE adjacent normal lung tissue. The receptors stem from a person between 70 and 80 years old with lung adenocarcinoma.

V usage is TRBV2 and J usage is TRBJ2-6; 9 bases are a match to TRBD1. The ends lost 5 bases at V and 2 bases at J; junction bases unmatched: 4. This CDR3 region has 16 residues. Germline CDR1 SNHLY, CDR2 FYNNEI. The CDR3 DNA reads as TGTGCCAGCAGTAAGGACAGGGGAGCTGGGGCCAACGTCCTGACTTTC. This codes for CASSKDRGAGANVLTF. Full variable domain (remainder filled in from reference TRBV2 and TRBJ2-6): EPEVTQTPSHQVTQMGQEVILRCVPISNHLYFYWYRQILGQKVEFLVSFYNNEISEKSEIFDDQFSVERPDGSNFTLKIRSTKLEDSAMYFCASSKDRGAGANVLTFGAGSRLTVL.

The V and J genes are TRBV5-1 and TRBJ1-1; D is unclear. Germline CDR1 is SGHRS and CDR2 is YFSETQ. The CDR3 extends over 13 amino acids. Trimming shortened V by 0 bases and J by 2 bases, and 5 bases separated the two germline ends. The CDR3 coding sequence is TGCGCCAGCAGCTTGGAGGCTAACACTGAAGCTTTCTTT. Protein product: CASSLEANTEAFF.

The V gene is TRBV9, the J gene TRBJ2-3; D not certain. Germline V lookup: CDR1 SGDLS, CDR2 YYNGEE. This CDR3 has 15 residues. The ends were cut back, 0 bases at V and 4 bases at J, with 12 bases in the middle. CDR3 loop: CASSVDGSFADTQYF. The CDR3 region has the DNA TGTGCCAGCAGCGTAGATGGTAGCTTTGCAGATACGCAGTATTTT.

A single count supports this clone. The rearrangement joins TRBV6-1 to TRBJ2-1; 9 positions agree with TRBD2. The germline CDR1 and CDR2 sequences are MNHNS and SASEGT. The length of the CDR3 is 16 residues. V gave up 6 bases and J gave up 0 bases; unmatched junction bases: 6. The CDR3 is CASRESGGSSYNEQFF. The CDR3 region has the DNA TGTGCCAGCAGAGAAAGCGGGGGGAGCTCCTACAATGAGCAGTTCTTC.

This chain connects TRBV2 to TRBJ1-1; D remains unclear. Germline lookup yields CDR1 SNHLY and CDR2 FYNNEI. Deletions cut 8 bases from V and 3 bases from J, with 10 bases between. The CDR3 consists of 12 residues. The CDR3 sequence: CASAQSYTEAFF. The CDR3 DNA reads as TGTGCCAGCGCCCAATCTTACACTGAAGCTTTCTTT.

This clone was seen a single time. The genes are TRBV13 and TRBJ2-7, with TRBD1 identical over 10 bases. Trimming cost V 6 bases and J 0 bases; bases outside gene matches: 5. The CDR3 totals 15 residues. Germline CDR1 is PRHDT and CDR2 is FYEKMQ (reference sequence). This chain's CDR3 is CASSHRDRGSYEQYF. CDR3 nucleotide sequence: TGTGCCAGCAGTCACCGGGACAGGGGCTCCTACGAGCAGTACTTC.

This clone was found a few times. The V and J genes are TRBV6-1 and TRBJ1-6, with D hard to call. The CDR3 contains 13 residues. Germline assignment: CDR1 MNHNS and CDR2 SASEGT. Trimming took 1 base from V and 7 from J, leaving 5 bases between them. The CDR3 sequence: CASSEGTNSPLHF. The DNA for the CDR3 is TGTGCCAGCAGTGAAGGGACGAATTCACCCCTCCACTTT.

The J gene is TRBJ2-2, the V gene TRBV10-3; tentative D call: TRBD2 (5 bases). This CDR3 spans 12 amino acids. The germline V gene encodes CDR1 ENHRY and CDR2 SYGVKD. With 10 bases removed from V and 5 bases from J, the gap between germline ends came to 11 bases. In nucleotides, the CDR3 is TGTGCCAGCAGCCGGGAAACCGGGGAGCTGTTTTTT. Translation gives CASSRETGELFF.

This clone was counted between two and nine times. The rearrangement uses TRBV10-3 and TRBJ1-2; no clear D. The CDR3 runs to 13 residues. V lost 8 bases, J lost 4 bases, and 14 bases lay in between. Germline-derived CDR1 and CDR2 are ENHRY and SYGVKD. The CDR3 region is CAIGPPGAYGYTF. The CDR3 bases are TGTGCCATCGGCCCCCCAGGCGCCTATGGCTACACCTTC.

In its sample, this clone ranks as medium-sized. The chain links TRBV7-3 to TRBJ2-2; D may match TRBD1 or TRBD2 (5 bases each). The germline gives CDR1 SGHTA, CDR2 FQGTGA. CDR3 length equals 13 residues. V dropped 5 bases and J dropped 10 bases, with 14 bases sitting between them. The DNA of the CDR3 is TGTGCCAGCAGCCCCGGGGACCGCGCGGAGCTGTTTTTT. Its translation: CASSPGDRAELFF.

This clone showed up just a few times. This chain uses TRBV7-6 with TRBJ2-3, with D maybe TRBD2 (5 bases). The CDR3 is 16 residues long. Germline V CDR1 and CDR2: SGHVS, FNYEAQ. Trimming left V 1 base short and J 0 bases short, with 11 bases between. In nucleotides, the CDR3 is TGTGCCAGCAGCTTAGTCGTGGGCGGGAGCACAGATACGCAGTATTTT. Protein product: CASSLVVGGSTDTQYF.

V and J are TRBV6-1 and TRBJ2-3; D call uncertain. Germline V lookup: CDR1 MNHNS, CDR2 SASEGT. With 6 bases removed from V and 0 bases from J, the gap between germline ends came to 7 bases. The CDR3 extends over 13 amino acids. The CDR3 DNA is TGTGCCAGCAGCGTGAAAAGCACAGATACGCAGTATTTT. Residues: CASSVKSTDTQYF.

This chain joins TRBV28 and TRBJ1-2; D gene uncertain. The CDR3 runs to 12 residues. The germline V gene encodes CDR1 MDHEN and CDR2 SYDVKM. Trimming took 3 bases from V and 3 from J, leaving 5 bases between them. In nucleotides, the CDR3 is TGTGCCAGCAGTTTGACGGACTATGGCTACACCTTC. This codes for CASSLTDYGYTF.

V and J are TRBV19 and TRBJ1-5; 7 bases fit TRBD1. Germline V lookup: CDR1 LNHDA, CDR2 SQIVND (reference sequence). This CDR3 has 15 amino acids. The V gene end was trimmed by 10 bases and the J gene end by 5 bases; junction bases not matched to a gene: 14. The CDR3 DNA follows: TGTGCCACGTCTTTAGGGGGGACAGACGATCAGCCCCAGCATTTT. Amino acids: CATSLGGTDDQPQHF.

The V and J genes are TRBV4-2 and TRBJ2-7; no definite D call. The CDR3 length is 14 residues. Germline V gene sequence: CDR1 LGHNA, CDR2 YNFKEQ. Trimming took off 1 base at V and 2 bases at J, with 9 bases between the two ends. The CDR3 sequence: CASSQVVSTYEQYF. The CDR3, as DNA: TGTGCCAGCAGCCAAGTGGTTAGCACCTACGAGCAGTACTTC.

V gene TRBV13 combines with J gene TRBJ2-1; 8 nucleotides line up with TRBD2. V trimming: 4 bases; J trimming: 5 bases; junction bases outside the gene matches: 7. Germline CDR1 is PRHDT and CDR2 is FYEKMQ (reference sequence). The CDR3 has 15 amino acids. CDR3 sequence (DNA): TGTGCCAGCAGCTATGGAGGGACTAGGGACAATGAGCAGTTCTTC. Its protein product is CASSYGGTRDNEQFF.

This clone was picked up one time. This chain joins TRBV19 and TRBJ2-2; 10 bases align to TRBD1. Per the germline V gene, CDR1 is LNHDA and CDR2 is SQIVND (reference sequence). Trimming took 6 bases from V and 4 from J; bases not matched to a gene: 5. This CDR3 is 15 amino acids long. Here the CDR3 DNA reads TGTGCCAGTAGCTCCGGGACAGGGGTCACCGGGGAGCTGTTTTTT. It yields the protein CASSSGTGVTGELFF.

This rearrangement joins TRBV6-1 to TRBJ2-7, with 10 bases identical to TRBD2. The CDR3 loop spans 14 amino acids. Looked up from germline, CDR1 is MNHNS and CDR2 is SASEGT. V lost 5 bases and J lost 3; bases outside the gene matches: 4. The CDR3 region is CASSLLAGYYEQYF. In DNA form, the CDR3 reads TGTGCCAGCAGTCTACTAGCGGGGTACTACGAGCAGTACTTC.

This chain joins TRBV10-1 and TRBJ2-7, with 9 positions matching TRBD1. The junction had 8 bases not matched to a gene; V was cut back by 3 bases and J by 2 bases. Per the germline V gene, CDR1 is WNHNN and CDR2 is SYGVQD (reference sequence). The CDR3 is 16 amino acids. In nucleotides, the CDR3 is TGCGCCAGCAGTGAAGAGCGGACAGGGGCCGCCTACGAGCAGTACTTC. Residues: CASSEERTGAAYEQYF.

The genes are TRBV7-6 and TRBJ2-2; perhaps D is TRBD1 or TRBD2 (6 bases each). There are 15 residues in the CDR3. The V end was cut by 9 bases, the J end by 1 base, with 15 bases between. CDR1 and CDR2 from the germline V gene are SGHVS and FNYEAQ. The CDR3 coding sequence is TGTGCCAGTATGAGGGGGGTTCAGAACACCGGGGAGCTGTTTTTT. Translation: CASMRGVQNTGELFF. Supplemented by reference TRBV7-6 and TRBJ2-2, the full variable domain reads GAGVSQSPRYKVTKRGQDVALRCDPISGHVSLYWYRQALGQGPEFLTYFNYEAQQDKSGLPNDRFSAERPEGSISTLTIQRTEQRDSAMYRCASMRGVQNTGELFFGEGSRLTVL.

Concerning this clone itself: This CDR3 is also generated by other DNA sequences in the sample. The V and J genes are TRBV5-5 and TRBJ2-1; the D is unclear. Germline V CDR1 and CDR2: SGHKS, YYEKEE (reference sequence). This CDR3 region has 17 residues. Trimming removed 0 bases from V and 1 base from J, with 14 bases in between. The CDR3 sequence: CASSLVGRRPSYNEQFF. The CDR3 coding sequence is TGTGCCAGCAGCTTGGTAGGGCGCCGTCCATCCTACAATGAGCAGTTCTTC.